These 3 T cell receptor beta chains were sequenced from one sample in a study of cytomegalovirus exposure and HLA in healthy donors. With 60 Vbeta and 13 Jbeta primers, the PCR was carried out. Using immunoSEQ multiplex PCR, the repertoire was profiled, and TCRdb retains in-frame clones only, with some absent. This sample has 140,000 to 150,000 clones, with around four fifths found just once. Sequences were obtained from PBMCs. These receptors all stem from a woman aged 55-69 years in good health and CMV-seropositive.

The rearrangement links TRBV28 to TRBJ2-7; 14 bases map to TRBD2. The V segment lost 5 bases and the J segment 7 bases; nucleotides outside the gene matches: 10. Germline V lookup: CDR1 MDHEN, CDR2 SYDVKM. The CDR3 runs to 16 residues. The DNA for the CDR3 is TGTGCCAGCAGTCCCGTGGGACTAGCGGGAGTCTTGGAGCAGTACTTC. This translates into CASSPVGLAGVLEQYF.

This clone was found a few times. The chain carries TRBV6-1 and TRBJ2-1; 12 bases are a match to TRBD2. V was pared by 7 bases and J by 9 bases, with 7 bases of the junction left unmatched. Germline CDR1 MNHNS, CDR2 SASEGT. CDR3 size: 14 residues. The CDR3 spells CASTLAGGPIEQFF. CDR3 nucleotides: TGTGCCAGCACTCTAGCGGGAGGGCCTATTGAGCAGTTCTTC.

This clone turned up a few times. The chain recombines TRBV7-2 with TRBJ1-3; 8 nucleotides line up with TRBD1. CDR3 size: 15 residues. Trimming removed 5 bases from V and 7 bases from J; junction bases left unmatched: 10. Germline loops: CDR1 SGHTA, CDR2 FQGNSA. DNA of the CDR3: TGTGCCAGCAGCCCCACCCGGACAGGGATCAACACCATATATTTT. Amino acid sequence: CASSPTRTGINTIYF.